The present TCR beta chain was sequenced within a study of blood T cell repertoires in COVID-19. Whole-study context: Acute and convalescent COVID-19 samples came from the United States, Italy and Spain.

The table came from immunoSEQ multiplex PCR; TCRdb's copy has only in-frame clones and leaves some out. The sample lists 200,000 to 250,000 clones; 70% to 85% were seen once. CDR1 and CDR2 (germline): SGHKS, YYEKEE (reference sequence). The V and J ends lost 5 bases and 3 bases respectively, with 11 bases between them. The CDR3 runs to 13 residues. Sequencing was done on a sample of peripheral blood. This TCR was recovered from a woman aged 40 to 50 who had recovered from COVID-19. The genes are TRBV5-5 and TRBJ1-1; D is ambiguous. CDR3 DNA sequence: TGTGCCAGCAGTATTGCGGGCGACACTGAAGCTTTCTTT. Translated, it gives CASSIAGDTEAFF.